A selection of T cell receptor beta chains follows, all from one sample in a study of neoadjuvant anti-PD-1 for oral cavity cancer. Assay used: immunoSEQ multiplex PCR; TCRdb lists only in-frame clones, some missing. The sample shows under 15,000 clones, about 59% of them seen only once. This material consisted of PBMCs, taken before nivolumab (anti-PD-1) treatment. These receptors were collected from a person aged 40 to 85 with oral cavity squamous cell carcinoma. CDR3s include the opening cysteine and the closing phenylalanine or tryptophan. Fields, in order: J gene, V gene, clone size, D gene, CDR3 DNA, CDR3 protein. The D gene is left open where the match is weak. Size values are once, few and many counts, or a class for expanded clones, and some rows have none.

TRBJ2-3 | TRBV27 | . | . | TGTGCCAGCAGTTTTTCCCGAGATACGCAGTATTTT | CASSFSRDTQYF
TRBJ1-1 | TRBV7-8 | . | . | TGTGCCAGCAGCTTAAGGTGGGCAAGTGCGAACACTGAAGCTTTCTTT | CASSLRWASANTEAFF
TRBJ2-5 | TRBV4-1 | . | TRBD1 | TGCGCCAGCAGCCCCAAACAGGGGGCTGGAGGTGAGACCCAGTACTTC | CASSPKQGAGGETQYF
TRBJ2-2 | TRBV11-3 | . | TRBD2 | TGTGCCAGCAGCTTGCTAGCGGGAACCGGGGAGCTGTTTTTT | CASSLLAGTGELFF
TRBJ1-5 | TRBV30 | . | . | TGTGCCTGGAGTGTCGCTAGCAATCAGCCCCAGCATTTT | CAWSVASNQPQHF
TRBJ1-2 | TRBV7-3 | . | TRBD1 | TGTGCCAGCAGCTTAGCCCCCGGGACAGTAGATGGCTACACCTTC | CASSLAPGTVDGYTF
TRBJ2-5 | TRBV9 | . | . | TGTGCCAGCAGCGTAGGGGGACGGGTACAAGAGACCCAGTACTTC | CASSVGGRVQETQYF
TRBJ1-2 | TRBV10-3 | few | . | TGTGCCATCAGTACAGACCTGAACTATGGCTACACCTTC | CAISTDLNYGYTF
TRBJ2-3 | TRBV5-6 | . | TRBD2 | TGTGCCAGCAGCGGGGTTCGAGCGGGGGCAGATACGCAGTATTTT | CASSGVRAGADTQYF
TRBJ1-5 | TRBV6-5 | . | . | TGTGCCAGCGGCTTCGATCATCAGCCCCAGCATTTT | CASGFDHQPQHF
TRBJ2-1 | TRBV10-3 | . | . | TGTGCCATCAGTGTAGACAGGTTACCCTACAATGAGCAGTTCTTC | CAISVDRLPYNEQFF
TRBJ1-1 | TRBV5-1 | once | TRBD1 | TGCGCCAGCAGCACTCGAAGTCGGGACAGGGTGACCCACGACTCTCACACTGAAGCTTTCTTT | CASSTRSRDRVTHDSHTEAFF
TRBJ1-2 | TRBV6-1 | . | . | TGTGCCAGCAGACCGACAGGAAATGGCTACACCTTC | CASRPTGNGYTF
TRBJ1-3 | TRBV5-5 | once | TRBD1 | TGTGCCAGCAGCCCTAGGACAGGCGGAAACACCATATATTTT | CASSPRTGGNTIYF
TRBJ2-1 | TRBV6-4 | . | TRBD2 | TGTGCCAGCAGTGAAGCGGGAGAGTTCAATGAGCAGTTCTTC | CASSEAGEFNEQFF
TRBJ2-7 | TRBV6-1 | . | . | TGTGCCACCGCCGCGCGCTCCTACGAGCAGTACTTC | CATAARSYEQYF
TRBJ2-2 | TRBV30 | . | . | TGTGCCTGGAAAGGACCCGGGGAGCTGTTTTTT | CAWKGPGELFF
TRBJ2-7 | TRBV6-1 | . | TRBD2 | TGTGCCAGCAGACTAGCGGGAGCTCCCGAGCAGTACTTC | CASRLAGAPEQYF
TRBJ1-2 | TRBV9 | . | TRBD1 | TGTGCCAGCAGCTTAGGGACAGGGGGCTATGTATGGGGCTACACCTTC | CASSLGTGGYVWGYTF
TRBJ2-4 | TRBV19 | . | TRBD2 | TGTGCCAGTAGTACTAGCGGGGGAAACATTCAGTACTTC | CASSTSGGNIQYF
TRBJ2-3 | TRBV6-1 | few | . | TGTGCCAGCAGTGAGGGGTTCGGGATGGCAGATACGCAGTATTTT | CASSEGFGMADTQYF
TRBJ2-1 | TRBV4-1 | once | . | TGCGCCAGCAGGCGACTGGTGGGGTACAATGAGCAGTTCTTC | CASRRLVGYNEQFF
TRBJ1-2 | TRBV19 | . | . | TGTGCCAGTAGTATTGGGTCCACAGGGTATGGCTACACCTTC | CASSIGSTGYGYTF
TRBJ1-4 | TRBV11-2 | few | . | TGTGCCAGCAGCTTATCGGTGACCATAGAAAAACTGTTTTTT | CASSLSVTIEKLFF
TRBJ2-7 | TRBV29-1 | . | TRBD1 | TGCAGCGTCAACAGGGGGCCCTACGAGCAGTACTTC | CSVNRGPYEQYF
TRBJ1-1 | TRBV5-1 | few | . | TGCGCCAGCAGCTTGGCGTTCAGTGAGAACACTGAAGCTTTCTTT | CASSLAFSENTEAFF